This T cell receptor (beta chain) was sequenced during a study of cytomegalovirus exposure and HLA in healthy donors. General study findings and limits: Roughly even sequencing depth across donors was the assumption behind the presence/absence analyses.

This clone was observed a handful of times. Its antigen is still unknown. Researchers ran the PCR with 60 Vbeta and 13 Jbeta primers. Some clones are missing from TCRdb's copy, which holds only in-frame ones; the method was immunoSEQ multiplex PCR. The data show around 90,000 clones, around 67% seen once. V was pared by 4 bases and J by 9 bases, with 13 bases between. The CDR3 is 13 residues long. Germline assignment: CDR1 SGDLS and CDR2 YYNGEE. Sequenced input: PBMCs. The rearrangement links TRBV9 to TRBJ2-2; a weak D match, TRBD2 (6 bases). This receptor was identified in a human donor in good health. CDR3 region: CASSTLGGRELFF. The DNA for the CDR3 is TGTGCCAGCAGCACTCTTGGAGGGAGGGAGCTGTTTTTT.